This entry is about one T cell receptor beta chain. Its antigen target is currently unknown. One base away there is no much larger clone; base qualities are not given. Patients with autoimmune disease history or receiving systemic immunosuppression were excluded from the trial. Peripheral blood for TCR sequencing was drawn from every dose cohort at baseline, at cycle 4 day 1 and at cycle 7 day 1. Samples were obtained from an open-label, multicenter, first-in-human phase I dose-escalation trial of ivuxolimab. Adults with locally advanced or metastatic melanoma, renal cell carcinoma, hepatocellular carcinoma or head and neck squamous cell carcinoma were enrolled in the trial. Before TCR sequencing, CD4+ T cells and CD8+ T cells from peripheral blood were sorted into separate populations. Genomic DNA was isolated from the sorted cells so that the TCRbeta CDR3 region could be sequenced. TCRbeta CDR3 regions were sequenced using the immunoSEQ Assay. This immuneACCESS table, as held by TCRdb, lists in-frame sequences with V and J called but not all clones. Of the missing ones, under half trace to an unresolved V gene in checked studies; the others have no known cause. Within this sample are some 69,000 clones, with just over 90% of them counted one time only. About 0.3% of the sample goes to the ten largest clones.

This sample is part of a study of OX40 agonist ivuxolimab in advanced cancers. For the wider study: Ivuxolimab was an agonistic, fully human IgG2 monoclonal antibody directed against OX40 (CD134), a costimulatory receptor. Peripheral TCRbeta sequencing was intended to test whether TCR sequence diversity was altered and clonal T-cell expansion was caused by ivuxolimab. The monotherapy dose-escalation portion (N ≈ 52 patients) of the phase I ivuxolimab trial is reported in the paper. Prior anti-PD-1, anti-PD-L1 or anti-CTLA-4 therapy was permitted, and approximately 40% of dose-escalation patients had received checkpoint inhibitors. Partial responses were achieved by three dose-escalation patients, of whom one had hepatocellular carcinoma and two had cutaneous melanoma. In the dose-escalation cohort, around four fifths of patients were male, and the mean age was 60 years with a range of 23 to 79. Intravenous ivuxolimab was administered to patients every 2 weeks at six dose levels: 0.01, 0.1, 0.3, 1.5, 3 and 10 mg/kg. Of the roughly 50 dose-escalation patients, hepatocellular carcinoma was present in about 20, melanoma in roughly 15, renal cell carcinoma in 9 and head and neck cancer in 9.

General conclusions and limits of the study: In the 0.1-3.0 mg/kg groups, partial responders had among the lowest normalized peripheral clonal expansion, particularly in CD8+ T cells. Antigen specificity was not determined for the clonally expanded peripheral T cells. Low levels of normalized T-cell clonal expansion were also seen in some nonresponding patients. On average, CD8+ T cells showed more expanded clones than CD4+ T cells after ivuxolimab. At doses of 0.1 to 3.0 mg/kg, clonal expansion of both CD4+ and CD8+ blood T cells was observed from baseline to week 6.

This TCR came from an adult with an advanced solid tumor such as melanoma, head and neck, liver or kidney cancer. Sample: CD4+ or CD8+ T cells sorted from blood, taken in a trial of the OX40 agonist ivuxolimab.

The CDR3 here reads CASSLNQGTGELFF. The nucleotide sequence is TGTGCCAGCAGCTTGAACCAGGGCACCGGGGAGCTGTTTTTT. Recombination connected TRBV5-4 to TRBJ2-2, and possibly TRBD1, on 5 matching bases. CDR1 and CDR2, per the germline V gene (reference sequence), are SGHNT and YYREEE. The CDR3, from cysteine to phenylalanine, totals 14 residues. This entry keeps only the CDR3 DNA: 42 bases, framed from base 1. V and J are truncated by 1 base and 4 bases respectively, leaving an intervening sequence of 8 bases.